This section outlines one TCR beta chain sequence together with its context. Per the authors' pipeline: By means of reference gene primer amplification, nucleated cell counts were estimated. Here immunoSEQ multiplex PCR was the method, and the copy in TCRdb shows in-frame clones only, minus some. That table furnishes V, J and clone size, whereas the DNA furnished D and trimming. Counted here are roughly 200,000 clones, less than 90% occurring once; the ten biggest clones make up 10%. CDR1 is KGHSH and CDR2 is LQKENI in the germline V gene. V was trimmed by 6 bases and J by 0 bases, leaving 6 bases between them. The CDR3 consists of 13 residues. It was during active infection that Seattle patients were enrolled and then longitudinally followed. The entry originates in a study of blood T cell repertoires in COVID-19. Overall study: T cells, B-cell-depleted T cells, or PBMCs provided the cDNA or gDNA that served as material.

The sample was peripheral blood. The V gene is TRBV18, the J gene TRBJ1-5; D is ambiguous. The clonotype comes from a woman of 80 years or more with COVID-19, enrolled during active disease. The CDR3 DNA reads TGTGCCAGCTCCCCGAGTAGCAATCAGCCCCAGCATTTT. Translating gives CASSPSSNQPQHF.